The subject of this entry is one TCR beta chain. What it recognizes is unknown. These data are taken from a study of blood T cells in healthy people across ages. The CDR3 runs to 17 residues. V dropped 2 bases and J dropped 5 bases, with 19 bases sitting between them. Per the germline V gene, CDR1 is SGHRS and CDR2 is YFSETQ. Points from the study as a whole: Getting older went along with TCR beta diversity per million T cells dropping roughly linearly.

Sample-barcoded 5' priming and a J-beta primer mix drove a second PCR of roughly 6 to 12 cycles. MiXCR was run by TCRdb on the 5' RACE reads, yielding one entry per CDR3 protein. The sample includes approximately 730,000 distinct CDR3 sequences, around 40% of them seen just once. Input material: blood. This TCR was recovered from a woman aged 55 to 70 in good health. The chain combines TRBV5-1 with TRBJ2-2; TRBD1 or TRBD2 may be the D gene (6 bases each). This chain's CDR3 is CASSLPARGRRTGELFF. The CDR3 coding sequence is TGCGCCAGCAGCTTACCAGCCCGGGGGCGACGGACCGGGGAGCTGTTTTTT.